This TCR beta chain was retrieved from a study of blood T cell repertoires in COVID-19. Study details: Both acute and convalescent COVID-19 samples were obtained from the United States, Italy and Spain. PBMCs, B-cell-depleted T cells, or T cells provided the cDNA or gDNA that made up the material.

Authors' analysis steps: Cell counts per sample came from amplifying reference gene primers. Clones were read by immunoSEQ multiplex PCR, and TCRdb kept only the in-frame ones, dropping some. That table furnishes V, J and clone size, whereas the DNA furnished D and trimming. The sample carries 400,000 to 500,000 clones, approximately 91% recorded once. The V and J ends lost 0 bases and 0 bases respectively, with 9 bases between them. The CDR3 has 16 amino acids. CDR1 and CDR2 (germline): SGHAT, FQNNGV. Self-reported history from a screening survey and questionnaire set each donor's cohort. This sequence joins TRBV11-2 and TRBJ1-3; D gene uncertain. This TCR came from a woman younger than 35 who had been exposed to COVID-19. The specimen was PBMCs or T cells enriched from blood (not recorded which). The CDR3 sequence is CASSLDLAVSGNTIYF. For the CDR3, the DNA is TGTGCCAGCAGCTTAGATCTAGCGGTCTCTGGAAACACCATATATTTT.